This T cell receptor (beta chain) was documented in a study of cytomegalovirus exposure and HLA in healthy donors. As for the study in general: Early release data held around 82 million unique TCRs from HLA-typed donors. Study-wide points: Common viral pathogens were later found to be apparently linked to several of the most significant clusters. The sole available immune exposure information was CMV serostatus.

Turning to this clone: Its matching antigen is unknown.

Despite likely unrecorded immune exposures, the donors were nominally healthy at the time of sampling. The V and J ends lost 2 bases and 11 bases, in that order; junction bases with no gene match: 20. This CDR3 has 18 residues. Germline loops: CDR1 SEHNR, CDR2 FQNEAQ (reference sequence). The PCR employed 60 Vbeta primers together with 13 Jbeta primers. TCRdb's table, derived via immunoSEQ multiplex PCR, lists solely in-frame clones and lacks some. The table shows about 230,000 clones, with 75% to 85% occurring only once. This clonotype was sampled from a woman aged 55 to 70 in good health and CMV-seropositive. The rearrangement links TRBV7-9 to TRBJ2-5, with TRBD2 matching over 10 bases. The sequenced material came from PBMCs. The CDR3 DNA is TGTGCCAGCAGCTTAAAAGCGGGAGGGCCTGGGGGTCGAGGGGAGCAGTACTTC. Protein product: CASSLKAGGPGGRGEQYF. Full variable domain (rest looked up from reference TRBV7-9 and TRBJ2-5): DTGVSQNPRHKITKRGQNVTFRCDPISEHNRLYWYRQTLGQGPEFLTYFQNEAQLEKSRLLSDRFSAERPKGSFSTLEIQRTEQGDSAMYLCASSLKAGGPGGRGEQYFGPGTRLLVL.